A single TCR beta chain is shown here with its context. Its antigen is unknown. The PCR employed 60 Vbeta primers together with 13 Jbeta primers. Produced via immunoSEQ multiplex PCR; TCRdb's table is partial and in-frame only. The table shows about 150,000 clones, with about 64% occurring only once. This CDR3 has 18 amino acids. Trimming removed 1 base at V and 8 bases at J, with 25 bases between. Germline assignment: CDR1 SGHRS and CDR2 YFSETQ. The sample is drawn from a study of cytomegalovirus exposure and HLA in healthy donors. Study-wide background: A previous analysis identified around 120 million unique TCR beta sequences derived from approximately 190 million T cells. Broader study findings: Segments of the TCR beta V type were, in most cases, productive about 87% or about 30% of the time in an earlier analysis.

Sequenced: PBMCs. J is TRBJ1-3 and V is TRBV5-1; weak D call: TRBD1 (5 bases). The clonotype comes from a woman in her 30s in good health and CMV-seropositive. CDR3 protein: CASSLRALGAGAVDTIYF. The CDR3 DNA is TGCGCCAGCAGCTTGAGGGCCTTAGGGGCTGGAGCTGTAGACACCATATATTTT.